This T cell receptor beta chain was profiled in a study of radiotherapy plus CTLA-4 blockade in lung cancer (dated by TCRdb to the late 2010s). Some background on the complete study: Objective responses occurred in roughly 19% of enrolled patients, and over 30% achieved disease control.

Details on this clone: Its target antigen remains unknown. No qualities accompany the bases; no much larger clone lies one base away.

In this study, focal radiation therapy paired with CTLA-4 blockade (ipilimumab) was tested in patients who had chemo-refractory metastatic non-small-cell lung cancer. Results the study describes overall, beyond this receptor: The strongest predictors of response were reported to be early dynamic shifts in blood T cell clones along with a rise in serum interferon-beta following radiation. After treatment with radiotherapy and ipilimumab, TCR clones that came from tumors expanded in the peripheral blood.

The CDR3, cysteine through phenylalanine, is 15 amino acids long. Only the CDR3 portion is preserved as DNA: 45 bases, with reading frame beginning at the first base. For CDR1 and CDR2, the germline V gene (reference sequence) lists MNHEY and SMNVEV. After removal of 4 bases from V and 2 bases from J, the junction retains 7 bases not matched to a gene. The library was made by the immunoSEQ multiplex PCR assay. Held by TCRdb, this immuneACCESS table contains in-frame sequences only and omits some clones. Under half of the omission traces to an unresolved V gene where checked; the cause of the rest is unknown. Recorded for this sample are about 80,000 clones; around 86% of them occurred a single time. Jointly, the top ten make up more than 2% of the sample.

The sequence came from a human donor with non-small cell lung cancer who had a partial response to radiotherapy plus ipilimumab. Here the chain combines TRBV27 and TRBJ1-1; TRBD1 fits 7 bases in the junction. This specimen consisted of peripheral blood, obtained from a patient treated with radiotherapy plus ipilimumab. For the CDR3, the sequence is CASSSRTGTNTEAFF. The nucleotide sequence is TGTGCCAGCAGTTCAAGGACAGGAACAAACACTGAAGCTTTCTTT.